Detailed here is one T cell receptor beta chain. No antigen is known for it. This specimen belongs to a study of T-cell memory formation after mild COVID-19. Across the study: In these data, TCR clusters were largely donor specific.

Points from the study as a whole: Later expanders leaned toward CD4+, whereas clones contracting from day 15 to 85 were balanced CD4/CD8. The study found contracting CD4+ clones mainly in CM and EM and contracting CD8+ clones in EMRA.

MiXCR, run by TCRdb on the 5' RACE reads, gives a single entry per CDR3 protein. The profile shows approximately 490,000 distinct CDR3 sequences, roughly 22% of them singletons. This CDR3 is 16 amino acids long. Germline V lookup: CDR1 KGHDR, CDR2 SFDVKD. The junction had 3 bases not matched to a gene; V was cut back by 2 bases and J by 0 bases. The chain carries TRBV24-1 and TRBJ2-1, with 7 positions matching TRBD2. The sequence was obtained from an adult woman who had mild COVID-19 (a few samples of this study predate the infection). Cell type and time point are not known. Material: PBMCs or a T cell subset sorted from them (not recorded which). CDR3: CATSDWGGSSYNEQFF. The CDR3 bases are TGTGCCACCAGTGATTGGGGCGGGAGCTCCTACAATGAGCAGTTCTTC.